This T cell receptor (beta chain) was identified during a study of blood T cell repertoires in COVID-19. Whole-study context: The United States, Italy and Spain supplied acute and convalescent COVID-19 samples. Nucleic acid was either cDNA or gDNA, and it came from T cells, B-cell-depleted T cells, or PBMCs.

Original handling: Reference gene primers were amplified, and this amplification served to estimate nucleated cell counts. The repertoire was sequenced with immunoSEQ multiplex PCR; TCRdb's copy has only in-frame clones and lacks some. The V and J calls and clone size come from that table; D and trimming were worked out from the DNA. Of hundreds of thousands of clones listed, almost 85% are singletons. V was pared by 4 bases and J by 4 bases, with 7 bases between. Germline-derived CDR1 and CDR2 are MNHEY and SVGAGI. This CDR3 contains 13 residues. This clone was counted a single time. The chain is built from TRBV6-5 and TRBJ2-2; D is unresolved. The sample was peripheral blood. The sequence was obtained from a man between 45 and 60 years old with active or convalescent COVID-19. The CDR3 loop reads CASSLDATGELFF. CDR3 coding DNA: TGTGCCAGCAGTTTAGATGCCACCGGGGAGCTGTTTTTT.